This is a list of T cell receptor beta chains from one sample in a study of cytomegalovirus exposure and HLA in healthy donors. The assay was immunoSEQ multiplex PCR, and TCRdb's table has in-frame clones only and misses some. The sample consists of fewer than 200,000 clones, roughly 82% of them appearing once. The sequenced sample consisted of PBMCs. Every receptor here comes from a girl aged 5-17 years in good health and CMV-seropositive. The CDR3 runs from the conserved cysteine through the conserved F or W. D genes are given only for firm matches. Clone sizes are given selectively: once, few, many, or a class where the clone is expanded.

V: TRBV10-1
size: -
J: TRBJ1-2
D: -
CDR3: CASSDGYSYGYTF
DNA: TGCGCCAGCAGTGACGGATACAGCTATGGCTACACCTTC

V: TRBV7-6
size: -
J: TRBJ2-7
D: TRBD2
CDR3: CASSPQTSGSNYEQYF
DNA: TGTGCCAGCAGCCCACAGACTAGCGGGAGTAACTACGAGCAGTACTTC

V: TRBV6-6
size: -
J: TRBJ1-1
D: TRBD1
CDR3: CASRGQPVYF
DNA: TGTGCCAGCAGGGGACAGCCTGTTTACTTT

V: TRBV9
size: -
J: TRBJ1-2
D: TRBD1
CDR3: CASSVDRDVGYTF
DNA: TGTGCCAGCAGCGTGGACAGGGACGTTGGCTACACCTTC

V: TRBV5-6
size: -
J: TRBJ2-7
D: -
CDR3: CASSLQGIIREQYF
DNA: TGTGCCAGCAGCTTGCAGGGCATAATCAGGGAGCAGTACTTC

V: TRBV28
size: -
J: TRBJ2-3
D: TRBD2
CDR3: CASSSRRGWDTQYF
DNA: TGTGCCAGCAGTTCCCGGCGGGGGTGGGATACGCAGTATTTT

V: TRBV11-2
size: -
J: TRBJ2-7
D: TRBD2
CDR3: CASSPVFSGGGSYEQYF
DNA: TGTGCCAGCAGCCCGGTATTTAGCGGGGGAGGGTCCTACGAGCAGTACTTC

V: TRBV28
size: -
J: TRBJ1-1
D: TRBD1
CDR3: CASHRSQGGLMNTEAFF
DNA: TGTGCCAGCCATCGATCACAGGGGGGTCTTATGAACACTGAAGCTTTCTTT

V: TRBV13
size: -
J: TRBJ1-1
D: -
CDR3: CASSFQGRTEAFF
DNA: TGTGCCAGCAGCTTTCAGGGGCGGACTGAAGCTTTCTTT

V: TRBV5-1
size: -
J: TRBJ2-7
D: -
CDR3: CASSLASGVSVEQYF
DNA: TGCGCCAGCAGCTTGGCCAGCGGTGTCTCTGTCGAGCAGTACTTC

V: TRBV10-2
size: -
J: TRBJ2-5
D: -
CDR3: CASSFSGLNFETQYF
DNA: TGCGCCAGCAGTTTCTCCGGACTGAATTTCGAGACCCAGTACTTC

V: TRBV2
size: -
J: TRBJ2-3
D: -
CDR3: CASLLLSDTQYF
DNA: TGTGCCAGCCTCCTCTTGTCGGATACGCAGTATTTT

V: TRBV30
size: -
J: TRBJ1-1
D: -
CDR3: CLGRRAAEAFF
DNA: TGCCTGGGGCGAAGGGCCGCTGAAGCTTTCTTT

V: TRBV27
size: -
J: TRBJ2-3
D: -
CDR3: CASSRSRTDTQYF
DNA: TGTGCCAGCAGTCGCTCACGGACAGATACGCAGTATTTT

V: TRBV4-3
size: -
J: TRBJ2-1
D: -
CDR3: CASSQRSNEQFF
DNA: TGCGCCAGCAGCCAACGGTCAAATGAGCAGTTCTTC

V: TRBV6-5
size: -
J: TRBJ2-2
D: -
CDR3: CASSSDFGTGELFF
DNA: TGTGCCAGCAGTTCCGACTTTGGGACCGGGGAGCTGTTTTTT

V: TRBV29-1
size: -
J: TRBJ1-3
D: -
CDR3: CSVTRQVDSGNTIYF
DNA: TGCAGCGTTACCCGACAGGTCGACTCTGGAAACACCATATATTTT

V: TRBV5-6
size: -
J: TRBJ2-1
D: TRBD1
CDR3: CASSLAAGQGLDEQFF
DNA: TGTGCCAGCAGCTTGGCCGCGGGACAGGGTCTCGATGAGCAGTTCTTC

V: TRBV27
size: -
J: TRBJ1-2
D: -
CDR3: CASSLTRGLMYGYTF
DNA: TGTGCCAGCAGTTTAACCAGGGGCCTCATGTATGGCTACACCTTC

V: TRBV28
size: -
J: TRBJ1-3
D: -
CDR3: CASSLWAESSGNTIYF
DNA: TGTGCCAGCAGTTTATGGGCCGAAAGTTCTGGAAACACCATATATTTT

V: TRBV6-6
size: -
J: TRBJ2-1
D: TRBD1
CDR3: CASRTGADEQFF
DNA: TGTGCCAGCAGAACAGGGGCGGATGAGCAGTTCTTC

V: TRBV28
size: -
J: TRBJ2-7
D: -
CDR3: CASSLSDSLTYEQYF
DNA: TGTGCCAGCAGTTTGTCGGACAGCCTAACCTACGAGCAGTACTTC

V: TRBV29-1
size: -
J: TRBJ2-5
D: -
CDR3: CSGGGRGETQYF
DNA: TGCAGCGGGGGGGGGCGGGGGGAGACCCAGTACTTC

V: TRBV28
size: once
J: TRBJ1-2
D: TRBD1
CDR3: CASSPGTVYGYTF
DNA: TGTGCCAGCAGTCCTGGGACAGTTTATGGCTACACCTTC

V: TRBV7-3
size: -
J: TRBJ1-1
D: TRBD1
CDR3: CASSLTTGTANTEAFF
DNA: TGTGCCAGCAGCTTAACGACAGGGACGGCGAACACTGAAGCTTTCTTT

V: TRBV5-1
size: -
J: TRBJ2-3
D: -
CDR3: CASSWGASTDTQYF
DNA: TGCGCCAGCAGTTGGGGAGCGAGCACAGATACGCAGTATTTT

V: TRBV30
size: -
J: TRBJ2-1
D: -
CDR3: CAWDLYNEQFF
DNA: TGTGCCTGGGACTTGTACAATGAGCAGTTCTTC

V: TRBV5-1
size: -
J: TRBJ1-2
D: -
CDR3: CASSTLPSYGYTF
DNA: TGCGCCAGCAGCACATTACCTAGCTATGGCTACACCTTC

V: TRBV7-6
size: -
J: TRBJ1-2
D: -
CDR3: CASRQLAGDGYTF
DNA: TGTGCCAGCAGACAACTAGCTGGGGATGGCTACACCTTC

V: TRBV29-1
size: -
J: TRBJ2-7
D: -
CDR3: CSVEPDGDSYEQYF
DNA: TGCAGCGTTGAGCCCGACGGGGACTCCTACGAGCAGTACTTC

V: TRBV5-6
size: -
J: TRBJ2-7
D: -
CDR3: CASSHSYEQYF
DNA: TGTGCCAGCAGCCACTCCTACGAGCAGTACTTC

V: TRBV4-1
size: once
J: TRBJ2-7
D: -
CDR3: CASSQDDVHRGYEQYF
DNA: TGCGCCAGCAGCCAAGATGACGTACACCGCGGCTACGAGCAGTACTTC

V: TRBV7-3
size: -
J: TRBJ2-2
D: -
CDR3: CASSATRLTGELFF
DNA: TGTGCCAGCAGCGCGACTAGGCTCACCGGGGAGCTGTTTTTT

V: TRBV6-6
size: -
J: TRBJ2-2
D: TRBD2
CDR3: CASSSYYRGAGELFF
DNA: TGTGCCAGCAGTTCATACTACCGGGGGGCCGGGGAGCTGTTTTTT

V: TRBV4-3
size: -
J: TRBJ2-2
D: -
CDR3: CASSPRAGNTGELFF
DNA: TGCGCCAGCAGCCCACGGGCGGGAAACACCGGGGAGCTGTTTTTT

V: TRBV2
size: -
J: TRBJ1-4
D: -
CDR3: CASRGGARGEKLFF
DNA: TGTGCCAGCAGGGGCGGGGCGCGAGGTGAAAAACTGTTTTTT

V: TRBV5-6
size: -
J: TRBJ2-7
D: TRBD1
CDR3: CASSPQGDADEQYF
DNA: TGTGCCAGCAGCCCTCAGGGGGACGCGGACGAGCAGTACTTC

V: TRBV6-6
size: -
J: TRBJ1-4
D: -
CDR3: CASRQDPNEKLFF
DNA: TGTGCCAGTCGACAGGACCCTAATGAAAAACTGTTTTTT

V: TRBV11-2
size: -
J: TRBJ2-6
D: -
CDR3: CASSLLPMVSGANVLTF
DNA: TGTGCCAGCAGCTTACTCCCTATGGTCTCTGGGGCCAACGTCCTGACTTTC

V: TRBV5-1
size: -
J: TRBJ2-3
D: TRBD2
CDR3: CASSTGSGGLGTDTQYF
DNA: TGCGCCAGCAGTACGGGTAGCGGGGGGCTCGGCACAGATACGCAGTATTTT

V: TRBV4-3
size: -
J: TRBJ2-3
D: TRBD1
CDR3: CASSQDGGQGRTDTQYF
DNA: TGCGCCAGCAGCCAAGATGGGGGACAGGGCCGCACAGATACGCAGTATTTT

V: TRBV9
size: -
J: TRBJ2-2
D: -
CDR3: CASSDVTGSPGTGELFF
DNA: TGTGCCAGCAGCGATGTCACAGGCTCTCCCGGAACCGGGGAGCTGTTTTTT

V: TRBV27
size: -
J: TRBJ2-4
D: TRBD1
CDR3: CASSSRTGRRIAKNIQYF
DNA: TGTGCCAGCAGTTCCCGGACAGGGCGTAGAATAGCCAAAAACATTCAGTACTTC

V: TRBV28
size: -
J: TRBJ1-5
D: -
CDR3: CASSFAAGVYQPQHF
DNA: TGTGCCAGCAGTTTCGCGGCAGGGGTATATCAGCCCCAGCATTTT

V: TRBV30
size: -
J: TRBJ1-1
D: -
CDR3: CAWRTRRGYTEAFF
DNA: TGTGCCTGGAGGACACGCCGGGGGTACACTGAAGCTTTCTTT